This TCR beta chain comes out of a study of shared clonotypes between healthy human individuals (dated by TCRdb to 2018 to 2021). About the investigation overall: The cohort included three men and a couple of women between 18 and 49 years of age. For each donor, three plates each were used for CD4 naive and CD4 memory, two plates were used for CD8 naive, and one plate was used for CD8 memory. The study deeply sequenced blood TCR repertoires of about 5 healthy adults to estimate repertoire size and the extent of clonotype sharing between individuals. Libraries were prepared and TCR repertoires were sequenced by different laboratories using diverse techniques, in order to increase sequencing depth and limit assay-specific biases. Leukapheresis yielded between about 0.94 and 10 billion PBMCs per donor.

Donors were healthy HIV-negative adults with no recently reported acute infections or vaccinations. Only Caucasian adults living in Nashville, Tennessee, USA were represented among the donors. CD4+ T cells were enriched through magnetic negative selection, after which naive cells were positively selected on CD45RA and the remaining negative fraction served as the memory subset. After blood collection by leukapheresis, PBMCs were isolated using Ficoll-Histopaque density gradient centrifugation and then cryopreserved in the vapor phase of liquid nitrogen. Analytical flow cytometry was used to check the purity and quantity of each magnetically sorted T cell population. From each sorted fraction, genomic DNA was isolated and quantified by UV absorbance on a Nanodrop 2000c. Using the deep immunoSEQ assay, TCR CDR3 regions were amplified from genomic DNA by multiplex PCR. For each cell subset, the extracted genomic DNA was distributed evenly across all wells of several immunoSEQ 96-well plates, and each plate served as one replicate. For sorted subsets, each replicate PCR was loaded with about 200 ng genomic DNA, equivalent to 25,000 to 35,000 T cell genomes. Purified libraries were quantified with a Qubit 3.0 fluorometer, sized on a Bioanalyzer 2100, and re-quantified with the KAPA Library Quantification kit. Every immunoSEQ 96-well plate was sequenced on a dedicated single-read 150-cycle Illumina NextSeq 550 flow cell. The study's own analysis went as follows. Because the immunoSEQ output held only junctional sequences and lacked quality scores, the filtering could not match the filtering applied to full-length reads. To assign V/J genes and CDR3, sequences were annotated using PyIR, a Python wrapper for IgBLAST v1.9, with IMGT germline references. Reads with weak V/J assignments (E-value above 1e-6), missing CDR3, stop codons, out-of-frame junctions, or ambiguous translated residues were removed. V3J clonotypes were defined by identical inferred V gene, J gene, and CDR3 amino acid sequence. The percentage overlap between two repertoires was calculated by dividing the number of shared unique clonotypes by the size of the smaller repertoire. Repertoire richness was assessed with RTK rarefaction, the Chao1 estimator, and Recon v2.1 estimates of unobserved clonotypes. Generation probabilities were computed with OLGA for all TCRbeta clonotypes obtained by the gDNA method from a few donors. As stored in TCRdb, this immuneACCESS dataset retains in-frame rearrangements with V and J assigned. A fraction of the clones does not appear; measured against another copy, unresolved V genes explain less than half of the discrepancy, and the remainder lacks a known reason. V and J calls and clone size follow that table, whereas D and trimming were derived from the DNA. In all, the sample holds 2.5 million or so clones, and around 90% of those were seen once. The ten most abundant clones make up around 0.15% of the sample.

With regard to this clone: Its antigen is still unknown. No much larger clone is present one base from it, and per-base qualities are unavailable.

Study-wide conclusions, independent of this receptor: Sharing across a few donors was observed for around 5% of naive CD4, over 3% of naive CD8, about 2.5% of memory CD4, and about 0.4% of memory CD8 clonotypes. Based on pairwise subsampling, the degree of clonotype sharing among donors was expected to be affected by sequencing depth. Even with the large sequencing depth, rarefaction of the sorted-subset datasets indicated that sequencing was incomplete. Because the study included a small number of donors, the genetic and exposure-history diversity represented was limited. Naive subsets generally had larger estimated clonotype richness than memory subsets. Sampling was limited to blood, and TCR repertoires in tissue likely differ from TCR repertoires in blood. Clonotypes shared by all four sorted-subset donors showed higher generation probabilities than non-shared clonotypes.

The receptor was isolated from a man aged 18-30 years in good health. The sequenced material came from naive CD4+ T cells sorted from blood. Interpreted using the paper, the cell subset or site label stands for: CD45RA+ positively selected.

The CDR3 region has the sequence CASSTMTASQETQYF. The DNA reads TGCGCCAGCAGCACCATGACAGCGAGCCAAGAGACCCAGTACTTC. The V and J genes are TRBV5-1 and TRBJ2-5; the best D guess is TRBD1, with 5 bases matching. From the germline V gene, CDR1 is SGHRS and CDR2 is YFSETQ. V lost 4 bases and J lost 1 base; the stretch between them is 14 bases long. The CDR3 starts with the cysteine, ends with the phenylalanine, and has 15 residues. Just the 45-base CDR3 DNA is kept, in frame starting at base 1.